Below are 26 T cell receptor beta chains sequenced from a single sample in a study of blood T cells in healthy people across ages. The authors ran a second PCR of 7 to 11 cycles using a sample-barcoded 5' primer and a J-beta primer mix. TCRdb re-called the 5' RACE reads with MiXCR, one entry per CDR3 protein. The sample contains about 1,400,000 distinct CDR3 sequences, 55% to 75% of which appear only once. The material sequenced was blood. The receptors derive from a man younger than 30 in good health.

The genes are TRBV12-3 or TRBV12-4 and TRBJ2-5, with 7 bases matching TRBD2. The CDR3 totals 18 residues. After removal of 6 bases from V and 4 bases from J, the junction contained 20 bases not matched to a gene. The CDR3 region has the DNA TGTGCCAGCAGATGGGGGGAGAGTCGTGAATCTAGCGGAGAGACCCAGTACTTC. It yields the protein CASRWGESRESSGETQYF.

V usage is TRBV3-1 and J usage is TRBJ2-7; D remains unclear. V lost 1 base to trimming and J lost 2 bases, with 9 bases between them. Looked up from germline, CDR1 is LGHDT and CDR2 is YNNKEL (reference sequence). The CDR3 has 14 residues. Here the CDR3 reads CASSQAPRTYEQYF. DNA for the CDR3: TGTGCCAGCAGCCAAGCACCCAGGACCTACGAGCAGTACTTC.

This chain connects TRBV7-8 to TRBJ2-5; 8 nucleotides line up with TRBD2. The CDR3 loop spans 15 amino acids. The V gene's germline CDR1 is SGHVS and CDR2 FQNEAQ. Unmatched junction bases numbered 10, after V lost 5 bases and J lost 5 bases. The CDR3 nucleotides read TGTGCCAGCAGCAGATTAGCGGGGCGGGGGGAGACCCAGTACTTC. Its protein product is CASSRLAGRGETQYF.

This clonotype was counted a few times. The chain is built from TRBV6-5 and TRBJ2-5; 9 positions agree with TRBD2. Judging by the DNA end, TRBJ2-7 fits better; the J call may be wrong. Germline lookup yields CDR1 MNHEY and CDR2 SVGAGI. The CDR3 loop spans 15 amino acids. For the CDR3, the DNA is TGTGCCAGCAGTTACGGGGTTAGCGGGGGTTACGAGCAGTACTTC. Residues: CASSYGVSGGYEQYF.

The CDR3 nucleotides read TGTGCCAGCAGTGAATTAAGACAGGGTACGGGGGAGCTGTTTTTT. This gives the protein CASSELRQGTGELFF. This rearrangement joins TRBV25-1 to TRBJ2-2; 7 bases align to TRBD1. V lost 1 base to trimming and J lost 8 bases; unmatched junction nucleotides: 7. CDR3 length equals 15 residues. The germline gives CDR1 MGHDK, CDR2 SYGVNS.

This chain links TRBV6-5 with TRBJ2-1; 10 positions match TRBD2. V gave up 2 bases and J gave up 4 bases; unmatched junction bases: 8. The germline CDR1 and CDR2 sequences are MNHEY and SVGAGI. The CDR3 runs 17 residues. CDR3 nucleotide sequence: TGTGCCAGCAGTTACCCAGGGGGTAGCGGGAGGTACAATGAGCAGTTCTTC. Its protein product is CASSYPGGSGRYNEQFF.

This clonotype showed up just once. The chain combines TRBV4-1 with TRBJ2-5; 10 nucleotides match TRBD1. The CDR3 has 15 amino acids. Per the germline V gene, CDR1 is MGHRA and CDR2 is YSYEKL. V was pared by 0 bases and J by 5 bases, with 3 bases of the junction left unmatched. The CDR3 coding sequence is TGCGCCAGCAGCCAAGACGACAGGGGGCGGGAGACCCAGTACTTC. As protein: CASSQDDRGRETQYF.

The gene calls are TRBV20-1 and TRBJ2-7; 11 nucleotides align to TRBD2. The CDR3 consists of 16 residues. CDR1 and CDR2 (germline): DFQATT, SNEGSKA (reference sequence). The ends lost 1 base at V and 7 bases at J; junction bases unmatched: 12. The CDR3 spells CSARVLAGGLAREQYF. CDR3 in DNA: TGCAGTGCTAGAGTGTTAGCGGGAGGGCTCGCTAGAGAGCAGTACTTC.

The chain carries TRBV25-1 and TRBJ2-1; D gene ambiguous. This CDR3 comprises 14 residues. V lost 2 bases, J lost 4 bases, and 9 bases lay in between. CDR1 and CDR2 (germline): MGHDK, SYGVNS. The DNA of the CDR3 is TGTGCCAGCAGTGAAGACGGAGAGTACAATGAGCAGTTCTTC. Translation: CASSEDGEYNEQFF.

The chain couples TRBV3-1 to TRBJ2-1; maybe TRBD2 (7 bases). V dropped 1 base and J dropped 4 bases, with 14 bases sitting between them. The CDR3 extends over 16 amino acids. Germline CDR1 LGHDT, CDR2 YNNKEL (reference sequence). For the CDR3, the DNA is TGTGCCAGCAGCCAAGCGAGAGGGGGGGGTTACAATGAGCAGTTCTTC. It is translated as CASSQARGGGYNEQFF.

The DNA for the CDR3 is TGTGCCAGCAGTGAAGGGGCAGTCTCTGGGGCCAACGTCCTGACTTTC. Protein: CASSEGAVSGANVLTF. V usage is TRBV2 and J usage is TRBJ2-6; D remains unclear. The CDR3 contains 16 residues. Germline loops: CDR1 SNHLY, CDR2 FYNNEI. Deletions cut 1 base from V and 0 bases from J, with 7 bases between. Looking up the rest from reference TRBV2 and TRBJ2-6 gives the full variable domain: EPEVTQTPSHQVTQMGQEVILRCVPISNHLYFYWYRQILGQKVEFLVSFYNNEISEKSEIFDDQFSVERPDGSNFTLKIRSTKLEDSAMYFCASSEGAVSGANVLTFGAGSRLTVL.

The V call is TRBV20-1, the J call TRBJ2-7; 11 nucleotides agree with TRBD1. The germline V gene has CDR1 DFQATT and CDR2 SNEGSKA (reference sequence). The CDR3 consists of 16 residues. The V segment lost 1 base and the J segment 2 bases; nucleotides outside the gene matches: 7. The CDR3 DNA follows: TGCAGTGCTAGAGGCAGGGACAGGGGGACCGCCTACGAGCAGTACTTC. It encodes CSARGRDRGTAYEQYF.

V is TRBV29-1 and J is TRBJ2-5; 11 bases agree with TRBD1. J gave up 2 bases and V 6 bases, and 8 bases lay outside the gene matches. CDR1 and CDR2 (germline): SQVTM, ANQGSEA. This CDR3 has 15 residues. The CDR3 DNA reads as TGCAGCGTGGATGGACAGGGGGCCTGGCAAGAGACCCAGTACTTC. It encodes CSVDGQGAWQETQYF.

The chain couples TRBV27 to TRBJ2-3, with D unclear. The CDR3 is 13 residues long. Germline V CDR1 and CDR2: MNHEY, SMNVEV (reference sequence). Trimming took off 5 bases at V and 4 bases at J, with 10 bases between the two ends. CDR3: CASSNPWADTQYF. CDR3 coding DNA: TGTGCCAGCAGTAATCCTTGGGCAGATACGCAGTATTTT.

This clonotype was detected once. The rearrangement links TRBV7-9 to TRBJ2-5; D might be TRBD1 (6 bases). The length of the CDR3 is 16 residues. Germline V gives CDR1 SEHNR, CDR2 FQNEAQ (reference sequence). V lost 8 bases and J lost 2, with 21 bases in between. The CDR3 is CASVPAGAQIQETQYF. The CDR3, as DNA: TGTGCCAGCGTGCCCGCAGGGGCGCAGATTCAAGAGACCCAGTACTTC.

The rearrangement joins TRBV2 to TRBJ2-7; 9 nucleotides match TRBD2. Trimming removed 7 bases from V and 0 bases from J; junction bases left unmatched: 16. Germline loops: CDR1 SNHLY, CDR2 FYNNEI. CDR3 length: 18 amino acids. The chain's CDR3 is CASIIGASGAHSSYEQYF. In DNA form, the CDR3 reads TGTGCCAGCATCATTGGGGCTAGCGGGGCCCATAGCTCCTACGAGCAGTACTTC.

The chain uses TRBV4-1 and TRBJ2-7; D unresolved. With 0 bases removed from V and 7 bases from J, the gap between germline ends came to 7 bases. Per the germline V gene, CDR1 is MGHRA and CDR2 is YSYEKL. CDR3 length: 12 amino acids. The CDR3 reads CASSQEGVEQYF. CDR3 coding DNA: TGCGCCAGCAGCCAAGAAGGAGTAGAGCAGTACTTC.

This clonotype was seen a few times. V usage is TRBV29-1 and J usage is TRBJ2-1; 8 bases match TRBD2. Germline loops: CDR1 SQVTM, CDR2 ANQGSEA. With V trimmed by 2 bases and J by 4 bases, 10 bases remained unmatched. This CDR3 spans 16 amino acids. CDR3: CSVEYSSGRAYNEQFF. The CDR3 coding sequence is TGCAGCGTTGAATACTCTAGCGGGCGCGCATACAATGAGCAGTTCTTC.

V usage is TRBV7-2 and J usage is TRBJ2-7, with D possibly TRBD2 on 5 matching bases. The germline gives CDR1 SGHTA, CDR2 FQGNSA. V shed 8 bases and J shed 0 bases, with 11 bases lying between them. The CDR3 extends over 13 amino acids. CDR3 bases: TGTGCCAGCCGCCCGGGGATCTCCTACGAGCAGTACTTC. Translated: CASRPGISYEQYF.

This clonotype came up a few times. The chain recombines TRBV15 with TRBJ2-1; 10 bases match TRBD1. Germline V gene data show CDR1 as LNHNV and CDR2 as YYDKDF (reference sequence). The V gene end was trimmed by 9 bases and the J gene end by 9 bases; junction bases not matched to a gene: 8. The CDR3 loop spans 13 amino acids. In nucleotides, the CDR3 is TGTGCCACTCGGGACAGGGGATGGAGTGAGCAGTTCTTC. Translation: CATRDRGWSEQFF.

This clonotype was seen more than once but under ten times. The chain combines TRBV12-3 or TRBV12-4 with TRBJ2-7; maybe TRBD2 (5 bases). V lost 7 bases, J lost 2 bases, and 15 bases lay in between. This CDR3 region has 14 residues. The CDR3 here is CASTSGKLAYEQYF. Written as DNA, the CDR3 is TGTGCCAGCACCTCGGGGAAGTTGGCCTACGAGCAGTACTTC.

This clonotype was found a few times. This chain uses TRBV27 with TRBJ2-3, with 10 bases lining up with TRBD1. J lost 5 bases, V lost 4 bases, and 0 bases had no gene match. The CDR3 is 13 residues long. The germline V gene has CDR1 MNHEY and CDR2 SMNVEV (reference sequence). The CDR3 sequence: CASSWTGGDTQYF. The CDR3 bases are TGTGCCAGCAGTTGGACAGGGGGAGATACGCAGTATTTT.

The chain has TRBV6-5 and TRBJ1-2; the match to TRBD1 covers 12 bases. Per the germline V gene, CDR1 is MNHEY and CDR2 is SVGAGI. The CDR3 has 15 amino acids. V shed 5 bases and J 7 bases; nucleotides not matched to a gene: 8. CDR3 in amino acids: CASSIRGQGAAGYTF. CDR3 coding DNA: TGTGCCAGCAGTATAAGGGGACAGGGGGCGGCTGGCTACACCTTC.

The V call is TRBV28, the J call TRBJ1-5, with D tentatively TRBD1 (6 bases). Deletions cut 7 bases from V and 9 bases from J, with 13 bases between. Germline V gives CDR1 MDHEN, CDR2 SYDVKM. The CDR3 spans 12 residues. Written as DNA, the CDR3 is TGTGCCAGCACCCCCCCAGGGGCGCCCCAGCATTTT. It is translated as CASTPPGAPQHF. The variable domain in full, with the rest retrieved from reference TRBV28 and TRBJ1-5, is DVKVTQSSRYLVKRTGEKVFLECVQDMDHENMFWYRQDPGLGLRLIYFSYDVKMKEKGDIPEGYSVSREKKERFSLILESASTNQTSMYLCASTPPGAPQHFGDGTRLSIL.

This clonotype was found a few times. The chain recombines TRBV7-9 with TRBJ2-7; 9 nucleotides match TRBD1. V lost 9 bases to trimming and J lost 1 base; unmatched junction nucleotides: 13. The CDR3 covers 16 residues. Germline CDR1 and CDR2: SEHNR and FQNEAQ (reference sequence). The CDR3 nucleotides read TGTGCCAGTGTTCCCCCCGGGACAGGGCCTTCCTACGAGCAGTACTTC. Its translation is CASVPPGTGPSYEQYF.

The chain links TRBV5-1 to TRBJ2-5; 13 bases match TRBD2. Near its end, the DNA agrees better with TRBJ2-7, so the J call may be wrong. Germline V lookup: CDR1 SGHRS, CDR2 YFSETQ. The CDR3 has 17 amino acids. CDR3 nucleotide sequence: TGCGCCAGCAGCAGAGGACTAGCGGGAGCCCTCGCCTACGAGCAGTACTTC. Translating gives CASSRGLAGALAYEQYF.